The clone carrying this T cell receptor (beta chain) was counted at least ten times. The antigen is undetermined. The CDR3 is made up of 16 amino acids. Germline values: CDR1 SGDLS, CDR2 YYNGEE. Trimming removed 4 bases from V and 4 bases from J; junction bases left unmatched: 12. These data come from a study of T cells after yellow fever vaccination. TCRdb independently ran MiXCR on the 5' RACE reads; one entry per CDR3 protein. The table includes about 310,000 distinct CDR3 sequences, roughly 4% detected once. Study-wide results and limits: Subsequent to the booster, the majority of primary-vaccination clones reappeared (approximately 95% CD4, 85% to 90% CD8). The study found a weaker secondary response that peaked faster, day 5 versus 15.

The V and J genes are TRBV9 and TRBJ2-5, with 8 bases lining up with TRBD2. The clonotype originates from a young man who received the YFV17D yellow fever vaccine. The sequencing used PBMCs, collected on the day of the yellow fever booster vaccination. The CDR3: CASSLMSGGPGETQYF. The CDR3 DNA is TGTGCCAGCAGCCTGATGTCGGGGGGGCCGGGAGAGACCCAGTACTTC.